The rows below give T cell receptor beta chains drawn from one sample of a study of TIL therapy for anti-PD-1-resistant metastatic lung cancer. This table comes from immunoSEQ multiplex PCR, and its TCRdb copy is limited to in-frame clones, with some not included. The sample consists of 25,000 to 30,000 clones, 72% of them appearing once. The starting material was tumor tissue, obtained at baseline. These receptors came from a person between 25 and 79 years old with non-small cell lung cancer. CDR3s include the opening cysteine and the closing phenylalanine or tryptophan. Each record gives: clone size, J gene, V gene, D gene, CDR3 protein, CDR3 DNA. The D gene is left open where the match is weak. A row's size may be missing; if present it is once, few, many or a size class.

clone size: -; J gene: TRBJ2-3; V gene: TRBV7-6; D gene: TRBD2; CDR3 protein: CASSLRNSGRGDTQYF; CDR3 DNA: TGTGCCAGCAGCTTGAGGAATAGCGGGAGAGGAGATACGCAGTATTTT
clone size: -; J gene: TRBJ2-7; V gene: TRBV2; D gene: TRBD1; CDR3 protein: CASKRDRVGPSEQYF; CDR3 DNA: TGTGCCAGCAAAAGGGACAGGGTAGGCCCGTCCGAGCAGTACTTC
clone size: -; J gene: TRBJ1-1; V gene: TRBV10-1; D gene: TRBD1; CDR3 protein: CAGQGTGVAFF; CDR3 DNA: TGCGCCGGACAGGGTACGGGCGTGGCTTTCTTT
clone size: -; J gene: TRBJ2-7; V gene: TRBV10-2; D gene: -; CDR3 protein: CASSESAGTPEQVHEQYF; CDR3 DNA: TGCGCCAGCAGTGAGTCAGCCGGGACACCCGAGCAGGTCCACGAGCAGTACTTC
clone size: -; J gene: TRBJ2-3; V gene: TRBV5-6; D gene: TRBD2; CDR3 protein: CASSPRTSRTDTQYF; CDR3 DNA: TGTGCCAGCAGCCCGCGGACTAGTCGCACAGATACGCAGTATTTT
clone size: -; J gene: TRBJ1-2; V gene: TRBV7-2; D gene: TRBD1; CDR3 protein: CASSLGQGGGYTF; CDR3 DNA: TGTGCCAGCAGCCTAGGACAGGGGGGTGGCTACACCTTC
clone size: -; J gene: TRBJ2-7; V gene: TRBV18; D gene: TRBD1; CDR3 protein: CASSLTGGPSYEQYF; CDR3 DNA: TGTGCCAGCTCACTAACAGGGGGTCCATCCTACGAGCAGTACTTC
clone size: -; J gene: TRBJ1-5; V gene: TRBV6-4; D gene: -; CDR3 protein: CASTEKGGSNQPQHF; CDR3 DNA: TGTGCCAGCACCGAGAAGGGGGGGAGCAATCAGCCCCAGCATTTT
clone size: -; J gene: TRBJ2-5; V gene: TRBV5-6; D gene: -; CDR3 protein: CASSFWGAQETQYF; CDR3 DNA: TGTGCCAGCAGCTTTTGGGGAGCTCAAGAGACCCAGTACTTC
clone size: -; J gene: TRBJ2-5; V gene: TRBV9; D gene: -; CDR3 protein: CASSQDPGTQQETQYF; CDR3 DNA: TGTGCCAGCAGCCAAGACCCCGGGACTCAACAAGAGACCCAGTACTTC
clone size: -; J gene: TRBJ2-6; V gene: TRBV4-3; D gene: TRBD1; CDR3 protein: CASSVRQGNAGANVLTF; CDR3 DNA: TGCGCCAGCAGCGTTCGACAGGGGAACGCTGGGGCCAACGTCCTGACTTTC
clone size: -; J gene: TRBJ2-5; V gene: TRBV7-8; D gene: -; CDR3 protein: CASSLLAGGQETQYF; CDR3 DNA: TGTGCCAGCAGCTTACTAGCTGGGGGCCAAGAGACCCAGTACTTC
clone size: -; J gene: TRBJ2-5; V gene: TRBV7-6; D gene: -; CDR3 protein: CASSLGDGGGETQYF; CDR3 DNA: TGTGCCAGCAGCTTAGGGGACGGGGGCGGCGAGACCCAGTACTTC
clone size: -; J gene: TRBJ2-1; V gene: TRBV9; D gene: TRBD2; CDR3 protein: CASSIDLAGYENEQFF; CDR3 DNA: TGTGCCAGCAGCATCGATCTAGCGGGATATGAGAATGAGCAGTTCTTC
clone size: few; J gene: TRBJ2-2; V gene: TRBV25-1; D gene: -; CDR3 protein: CASRENTGELFF; CDR3 DNA: TGTGCCAGCAGGGAGAACACCGGGGAGCTGTTTTTT
clone size: few; J gene: TRBJ1-1; V gene: TRBV10-3; D gene: -; CDR3 protein: CAISALNTEAFF; CDR3 DNA: TGTGCCATCAGTGCCCTGAACACTGAAGCTTTCTTT
clone size: few; J gene: TRBJ2-3; V gene: TRBV6-1; D gene: -; CDR3 protein: CASSDTDTQYF; CDR3 DNA: TGTGCCAGCAGTGACACAGATACGCAGTATTTT